A single sample is the source of the 4 T cell receptor beta chains below, sequenced in a study of T cell repertoires in cytomegalovirus infection. Their specific antigens are unknown. TCRdb re-called the reads through MiXCR, storing one row per CDR3 protein. Altogether about a million distinct CDR3 sequences are present, about a third being singletons, with the ten largest covering 10% to 15%. Sequencing used cultured CD8+ T cells from PBMCs, obtained from culture after CMV antigen stimulation. The receptors here all came from a human donor in good health (CMV status not recorded). Some clones in this sample may be carry-over from other donors' samples.

Details on this clonotype: The junction departs from the called germline gene at one end, perhaps through a read error. The CDR3 DNA follows: TGTGCCAGTAGTATACGGCAGGTGACCTCCTATAATTCACCCCCCCACTTT. Protein sequence: CASSIRQVTSYNSPPHF. This chain connects TRBV19 to TRBJ1-6; D gene ambiguous. The CDR3 runs to 17 residues. Germline CDR1 is LNHDA and CDR2 is SQIVND (reference sequence). Using reference TRBV19 and TRBJ1-6 for the parts outside the CDR3, the full variable domain is DGGITQSPKYLFRKEGQNVTLSCEQNLNHDAMYWYRQDPGQGLRLIYYSQIVNDFQKGDIAEGYSVSREKKESFPLTVTSAQKNPTAFYLCASSIRQVTSYNSPPHFGNGTRLTVT.

This chain uses TRBV27 with TRBJ2-2; D may be TRBD1 (6 bases). Trimming removed 8 bases at V and 1 base at J, with 11 bases between. The CDR3 has 14 residues. Germline CDR1 is MNHEY and CDR2 is SMNVEV (reference sequence). CDR3 DNA sequence: TGTGCCAGCGCCGGGACACTGAACACCGGGGAGCTGTTTTTT. Protein sequence: CASAGTLNTGELFF.

About this clonotype: A clone one base away is much larger, so this may be a read error. The V gene is TRBV15, the J gene TRBJ2-3, with D perhaps TRBD1 (6 bases). Trimming pared 0 bases from V and 12 bases from J, leaving 10 bases between. The germline V gene encodes CDR1 LNHNV and CDR2 YYDKDF (reference sequence). The CDR3 spans 12 residues. The CDR3 DNA is TGTGCCACCAGCAGAGATCGACAGGCACAGTATTTT. Amino acids: CATSRDRQAQYF.

The chain combines TRBV7-4 with TRBJ2-5, with D maybe TRBD2 (6 bases). Trimming took off 5 bases at V and 1 base at J, with 11 bases between the two ends. The CDR3 contains 14 residues. CDR1 SGHVT and CDR2 SQSDAQ come from the germline V gene. Written as DNA, the CDR3 is TGTGCCAGCAGCCCCACTAGCTTCCAAGAGACCCAGTACTTC. The encoded protein is CASSPTSFQETQYF.